A selection of T cell receptor beta chains follows, all from one sample in a study of Graves' ophthalmopathy and Graves' hyperthyroidism. One entry per CDR3 protein results from TCRdb running MiXCR on the multiplex PCR reads. The sample lists 150,000 to 200,000 distinct CDR3 sequences, about two fifths occurring once. Sequencing used peripheral blood. These receptors all stem from a man aged 25-45 years with Graves' ophthalmopathy. Both conserved end residues are part of each CDR3. The D gene is left open where the match is weak. Not all rows give a size; the values are once, few, many and, for expanded clones, a class.

clone_size	v_call	j_call	d_call	cdr3_nt	cdr3_aa
few	TRBV19	TRBJ1-1	NA	TGTGCCAGTAGAGTGGGGGAAGTTGGCAACACTGAAGCTTTCTTT	CASRVGEVGNTEAFF
NA	TRBV6-1	TRBJ2-2	NA	TGTGCCAGCGAAAGTAACACCGGGGAGCTGTTTTTT	CASESNTGELFF
NA	TRBV12-3/TRBV12-4	TRBJ1-1	NA	TGTGCCAGCAGTTTTCCCGGGTCTGAAGCTTTCTTT	CASSFPGSEAFF
many	TRBV6-5	TRBJ1-1	NA	TGTGCCAGCCATACGTACACTGAAGCTTTCTTT	CASHTYTEAFF
NA	TRBV6-5	TRBJ1-1	NA	TGTGCCAGCAGTTATTCACAGGTGAACACTGAAGCTTTCTTT	CASSYSQVNTEAFF
many	TRBV5-1	TRBJ2-5	TRBD1	TGCGCCAGCAGCTTGTCCGGGACAGGGGGACAAGAGACCCAGTACTTC	CASSLSGTGGQETQYF
many	TRBV7-3	TRBJ1-1	TRBD1	TGTGCCAGCAGCCAGGGGGGAAGTAGGACTGAAGCTTTCTTT	CASSQGGSRTEAFF
many	TRBV28	TRBJ1-1	TRBD1	TGTGCCAGCAGCTTTACAGGGGTGAACACTGAAGCTTTCTTT	CASSFTGVNTEAFF
many	TRBV6-5	TRBJ1-1	NA	TGTGCCAGCAGTTACTCTAAAACCACTGAAGCTTTCTTT	CASSYSKTTEAFF
many	TRBV28	TRBJ1-2	TRBD1	TGTGCCAGCAGTTACAGGGGAAGAGGTAGCTATGGCTACACCTTC	CASSYRGRGSYGYTF
many	TRBV12-3/TRBV12-4	TRBJ2-2	TRBD1	TGTGCCAGCAGGGACTCCGGGACAGGGGGGACCGGGGAGCTGTTTTTT	CASRDSGTGGTGELFF
many	TRBV15	TRBJ1-1	TRBD1	TGTGCCACCCACGATCCGGGACAGGGGCTGGAGGGAGCTTTCTTT	CATHDPGQGLEGAFF
NA	TRBV12-3/TRBV12-4	TRBJ1-1	NA	TGTGCCAGCAGGAACGACAAGGGGACTGAAGCTTTCTTT	CASRNDKGTEAFF
NA	TRBV6-1	TRBJ2-5	NA	TGTGCCAGCAGTCCTGCCGAGCTCGAAGGGGAGGCCCAGTACTTC	CASSPAELEGEAQYF
many	TRBV28	TRBJ2-5	TRBD1	TGTGCCAGCAGTTCATTGGGACAGGGGAACCAAGAGACCCAGTACTTC	CASSSLGQGNQETQYF
many	TRBV4-3	TRBJ2-7	TRBD2	TGCGCCAGCAGCCAAGATTGGACTAGCGGCTACGAGCAGTACTTC	CASSQDWTSGYEQYF
few	TRBV28	TRBJ2-7	TRBD2	TGTGCCAGCGTAGCCGGGGCTAGCGGTGGATTCGAGCAGTACTTC	CASVAGASGGFEQYF
NA	TRBV7-6	TRBJ2-7	TRBD2	TGTGCCAGCAGCACTCCCGGGGGGAGGAGCTCCTACGAGCAGTACTTC	CASSTPGGRSSYEQYF
many	TRBV20-1	TRBJ1-2	NA	TGCAGTGCTAGAGAGTGGGGGCATAACTATGGCTACACCTTC	CSAREWGHNYGYTF
few	TRBV15	TRBJ2-2	TRBD2	TGTGCCACCAGCAGAGCGGCGGGAGGGCTATTACCGAACACCGGGGAGCTGTTTTTT	CATSRAAGGLLPNTGELFF
NA	TRBV5-1	TRBJ2-7	NA	TGCGCCAGCAGCTTGGATGGGGCTCAGTACGAGCAGTACTTC	CASSLDGAQYEQYF
many	TRBV11-2	TRBJ2-5	NA	TGTGCCAGCAGCTCGACCCGGGCCCTGGTTACTAGACCCCACCAAGAGACCCAGTACTTC	CASSSTRALVTRPHQETQYF
many	TRBV12-3/TRBV12-4	TRBJ1-3	NA	TGTGCCAGCAGTCTGGACGGCTCTGGAAACACCATATATTTT	CASSLDGSGNTIYF